This TCR beta chain came from a study of blood T cell repertoires in COVID-19. The germline V gene has CDR1 SGHAT and CDR2 FQNNGV. V was shortened by 2 bases and J by 11 bases, with 10 bases between the two germline ends. This CDR3 has 12 amino acids. As handled by the study authors: Reference gene primer amplification yielded estimated nucleated cell counts. Produced via immunoSEQ multiplex PCR; TCRdb's table is partial and in-frame only. The V and J calls and clone size were taken over from that table, and D and trimming were inferred from the DNA. This table holds roughly 250,000 clones, around 82% found once. There are a few counts of this clone.

This clonotype was obtained from an elderly woman with active or convalescent COVID-19. Material for sequencing was peripheral blood. The genes are TRBV11-2 and TRBJ2-1, with D unclear. The CDR3 coding sequence is TGTGCCAGCAGCTTATATGGTAGCAAGCAGTTCTTC. It yields the protein CASSLYGSKQFF.